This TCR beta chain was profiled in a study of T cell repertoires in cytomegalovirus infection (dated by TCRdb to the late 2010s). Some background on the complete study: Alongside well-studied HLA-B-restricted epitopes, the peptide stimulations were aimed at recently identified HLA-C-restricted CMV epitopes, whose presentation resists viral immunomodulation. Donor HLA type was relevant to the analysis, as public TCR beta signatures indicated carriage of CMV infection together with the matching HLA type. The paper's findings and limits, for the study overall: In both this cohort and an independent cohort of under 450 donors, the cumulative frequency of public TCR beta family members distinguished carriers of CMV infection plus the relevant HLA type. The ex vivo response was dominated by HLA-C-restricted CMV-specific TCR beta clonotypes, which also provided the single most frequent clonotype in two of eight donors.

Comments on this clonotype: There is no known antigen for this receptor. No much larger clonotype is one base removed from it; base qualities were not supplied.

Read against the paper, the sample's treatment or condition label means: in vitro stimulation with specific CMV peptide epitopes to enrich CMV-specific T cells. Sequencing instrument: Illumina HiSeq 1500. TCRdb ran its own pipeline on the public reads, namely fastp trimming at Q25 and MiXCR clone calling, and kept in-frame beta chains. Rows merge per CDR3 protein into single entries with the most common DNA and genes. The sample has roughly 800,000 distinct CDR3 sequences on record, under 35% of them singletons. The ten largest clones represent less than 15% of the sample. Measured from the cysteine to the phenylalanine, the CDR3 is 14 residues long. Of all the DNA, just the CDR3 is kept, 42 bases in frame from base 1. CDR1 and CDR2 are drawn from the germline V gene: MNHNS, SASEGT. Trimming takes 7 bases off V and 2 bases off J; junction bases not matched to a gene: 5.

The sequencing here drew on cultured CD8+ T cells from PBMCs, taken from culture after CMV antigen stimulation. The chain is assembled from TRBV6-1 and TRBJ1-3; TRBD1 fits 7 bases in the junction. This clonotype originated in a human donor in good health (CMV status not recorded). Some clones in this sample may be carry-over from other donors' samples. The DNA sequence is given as TGTGCCAGCACCAGGGGGGCGACTGGAAACACCATATATTTT. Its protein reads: CASTRGATGNTIYF.